The 5 T cell receptor beta chains below were found in one sample sequenced in a study of identical twins. A single record per CDR3 protein comes from TCRdb applying MiXCR to the 5' RACE reads. The sample consists of 1,800,000 or so distinct CDR3 sequences, 32% of them appearing once. Source material: cord blood. The receptors originated from a newborn girl in good health.

In this sample, this clonotype turned up many times. The rearrangement links TRBV6-2 or TRBV6-3 to TRBJ2-7; 9 bases match TRBD1. After removal of 2 bases from V and 2 bases from J, the junction contained 1 base not matched to a gene. Germline V gives CDR1 MNHEY, CDR2 SVGEGT. The CDR3 totals 14 residues. The CDR3 sequence: CASSYGTGPYEQYF. The CDR3 DNA follows: TGTGCCAGCAGTTACGGGACAGGGCCCTACGAGCAGTACTTC.

This clonotype has more than one count but fewer than ten. The chain links TRBV15 to TRBJ1-6, with 8 bases lining up with TRBD1. The CDR3 totals 19 residues. Per germline, CDR1 LNHNV and CDR2 YYDKDF (reference sequence). The J segment lost 6 bases and the V segment lost 0 bases, leaving 13 bases of the junction unmatched. CDR3 in amino acids: CATSREPNPGTGPNSPLHF. DNA of the CDR3: TGTGCCACCAGCAGAGAGCCTAACCCGGGGACAGGTCCTAATTCACCCCTCCACTTT.

The sample holds many counts of this clonotype. CDR3 in amino acids: CSVGGLSYEQYF. The CDR3 DNA is TGCAGCGTCGGGGGGCTCTCCTACGAGCAGTACTTC. The chain carries TRBV29-1 and TRBJ2-7, with D perhaps matching TRBD2 (7 bases). The CDR3 consists of 12 residues. Trimming shortened V by 6 bases and J by 0 bases, and 9 bases separated the two germline ends. Germline CDR1 reads SQVTM; CDR2 reads ANQGSEA.

Many counts were recorded for this clonotype. The chain's CDR3 is CASSFAPHGIQYF. Here the CDR3 DNA reads TGTGCCAGCAGTTTCGCCCCACATGGCATTCAGTACTTC. The genes are TRBV12-3 or TRBV12-4 and TRBJ2-4; D is undetermined. This CDR3 has 13 amino acids. Deletions cut 3 bases from V and 9 bases from J, with 12 bases between.

The V gene is TRBV3-1, the J gene TRBJ2-3; D possibly matches TRBD1 or TRBD2 (5 bases each). The CDR3 has 12 residues. V lost 1 base and J 10 bases, leaving 9 bases between the germline ends. Germline CDR1 is LGHDT and CDR2 is YNNKEL (reference sequence). DNA of the CDR3: TGTGCCAGCAGCCAAGGGGACGGAGCGCAGTATTTT. Amino acids: CASSQGDGAQYF.